This TCR beta chain was identified in a study of shared clonotypes between healthy human individuals. Repertoires were generated with immunoSEQ multiplex PCR, while TCRdb's copy carries only in-frame clones and drops some. In the table there are about half a million clones, about 78% of which are singletons. Only a few counts were recorded for this clone. Trimming took off 2 bases at V and 5 bases at J, with 15 bases between the two ends. The germline CDR1 and CDR2 sequences are MNHEY and SVGAGI. This CDR3 is built from 15 residues. This chain connects TRBV6-5 to TRBJ1-2; D gene unclear. The receptor comes from a woman aged 40 to 49 in good health. Some clones in this sample may be carry-over from other donors' samples. Sequenced sample: PBMCs. CDR3 nucleotides: TGTGCCAGCAGTTACAAACCGGCAGCCCAATATGGCTACACCTTC. It specifies CASSYKPAAQYGYTF.